This T cell receptor beta chain was captured by sequencing in a study of neoadjuvant nivolumab and ipilimumab in lung cancer. This clone is a singleton in its sample. The germline V gene has CDR1 GTSNPN and CDR2 SVGIG (reference sequence). Trimming took 4 bases from V and 0 from J, leaving 13 bases between them. This CDR3 is 16 amino acids long. TCRdb keeps only in-frame clones here, not all; method: immunoSEQ multiplex PCR. This table has some 8,000 clones, more than 75% appearing once. The sequence came from an adult with non-small cell lung cancer. J is TRBJ1-6 and V is TRBV30, with D possibly matching TRBD1 (5 bases). The specimen was adjacent normal lung tissue, collected after neoadjuvant nivolumab, alone or with ipilimumab, at or shortly before surgery. The CDR3 DNA reads as TGTGCCTGGAAAATCAGGGAGAGCTCCTATAATTCACCCCTCCACTTT. Its protein is CAWKIRESSYNSPLHF.